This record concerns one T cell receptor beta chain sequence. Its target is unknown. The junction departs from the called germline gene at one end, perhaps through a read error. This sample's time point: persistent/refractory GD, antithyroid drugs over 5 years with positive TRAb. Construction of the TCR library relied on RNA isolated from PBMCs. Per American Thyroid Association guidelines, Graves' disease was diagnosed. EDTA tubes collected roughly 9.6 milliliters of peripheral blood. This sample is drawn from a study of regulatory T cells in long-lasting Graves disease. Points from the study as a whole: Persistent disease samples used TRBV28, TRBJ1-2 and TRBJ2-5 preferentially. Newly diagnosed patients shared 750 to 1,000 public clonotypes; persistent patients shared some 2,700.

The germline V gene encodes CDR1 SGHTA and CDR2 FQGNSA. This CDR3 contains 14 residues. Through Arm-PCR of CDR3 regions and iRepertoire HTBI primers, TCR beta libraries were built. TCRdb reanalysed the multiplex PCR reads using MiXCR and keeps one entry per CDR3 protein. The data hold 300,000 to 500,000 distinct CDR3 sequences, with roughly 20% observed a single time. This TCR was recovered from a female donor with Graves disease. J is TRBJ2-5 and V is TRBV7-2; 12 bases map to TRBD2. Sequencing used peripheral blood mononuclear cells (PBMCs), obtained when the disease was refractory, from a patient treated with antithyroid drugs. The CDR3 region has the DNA TGTGCCAGCAGCTGGGGACTAGCGGGTCCAACTGTGGACTTC. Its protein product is CASSWGLAGPTVDF.